These 9 T cell receptor beta chains were all obtained from the same sample, sequenced in a study of blood T cell repertoires in COVID-19. TCRdb's table, derived via immunoSEQ multiplex PCR, lists solely in-frame clones and lacks some. The repertoire holds some 50,000 clones, with about 83% as singletons. Sequenced input: peripheral blood. All receptors derive from a human donor in a cohort sampled during active COVID-19.

V is TRBV6-2 or TRBV6-3 and J is TRBJ2-7; TRBD1 matches at 8 bases. The CDR3 runs 15 residues. V gave up 0 bases and J gave up 0 bases; unmatched junction bases: 1. Germline CDR1 MNHEY, CDR2 SVGEGT. The CDR3 loop is CASSYSTGVSYEQYF. Here the CDR3 DNA reads TGTGCCAGCAGTTACTCGACAGGGGTCTCCTACGAGCAGTACTTC.

This clone appeared a few times. The rearrangement joins TRBV6-2 or TRBV6-3 to TRBJ1-1; no reliable D call. Per the germline V gene, CDR1 is MNHEY and CDR2 is SVGEGT. Trimming removed 0 bases from V and 3 bases from J, with 8 bases in between. The CDR3 covers 14 residues. For the CDR3, the DNA is TGTGCCAGCAGTTACTCTGGGGAGCACACTGAAGCTTTCTTT. It yields the protein CASSYSGEHTEAFF.

This clone was picked up one time. The rearrangement joins TRBV7-9 to TRBJ2-3; D is possibly TRBD1 (5 bases). The ends were cut back, 5 bases at V and 0 bases at J, with 9 bases in the middle. Germline V gene lookup returns CDR1 SEHNR and CDR2 FQNEAQ (reference sequence). The CDR3 has 14 residues. In DNA, the CDR3 is TGTGCCAGCAGCGCGACAGCTAGCACAGATACGCAGTATTTT. This encodes CASSATASTDTQYF. Based on the CDR3 plus reference TRBV7-9 and TRBJ2-3, the full variable domain is DTGVSQNPRHKITKRGQNVTFRCDPISEHNRLYWYRQTLGQGPEFLTYFQNEAQLEKSRLLSDRFSAERPKGSFSTLEIQRTEQGDSAMYLCASSATASTDTQYFGPGTRLTVL.

In its sample, this clone was seen a few times. This sequence joins TRBV7-6 and TRBJ1-3; D call uncertain. Trimming removed 2 bases from V and 0 bases from J, with 11 bases in between. CDR3 length: 16 residues. Germline values: CDR1 SGHVS, CDR2 FNYEAQ. In DNA form, the CDR3 reads TGTGCCAGCAGCTTATCTGGCGGCTACTCTGGAAACACCATATATTTT. Its protein is CASSLSGGYSGNTIYF.

This sequence joins TRBV6-5 and TRBJ2-7, with 11 positions matching TRBD1. The CDR3 runs to 14 residues. Trimming removed 7 bases from V and 4 bases from J; junction bases left unmatched: 6. CDR1 MNHEY and CDR2 SVGAGI come from the germline V gene. CDR3 nucleotides: TGTGCCAGCACTAGGACAGGGGGCGCTTACGAGCAGTACTTC. It codes for CASTRTGGAYEQYF.

This chain links TRBV7-9 with TRBJ1-1, with D unresolved. Deletions cut 1 base from V and 0 bases from J, with 6 bases between. The CDR3 has 14 amino acids. Germline CDR1 reads SEHNR; CDR2 reads FQNEAQ (reference sequence). CDR3 residues: CASSLGGVNTEAFF. The CDR3 DNA sequence: TGTGCCAGCAGCTTAGGCGGGGTGAACACTGAAGCTTTCTTT.

This clone was counted between two and nine times. This chain uses TRBV25-1 with TRBJ1-3, with D perhaps matching TRBD1 (5 bases). The CDR3 loop spans 14 amino acids. Germline CDR1 MGHDK, CDR2 SYGVNS. Trimming left V 1 base short and J 2 bases short, with 6 bases between. The CDR3 here is CASSEWGAGNTIYF. CDR3 coding DNA: TGTGCCAGCAGTGAATGGGGGGCTGGAAACACCATATATTTT.

This chain connects TRBV10-3 to TRBJ2-7; D is uncertain. This CDR3 comprises 13 residues. Trimming took off 4 bases at V and 0 bases at J, with 7 bases between the two ends. In germline, CDR1 is ENHRY, CDR2 SYGVKD. The CDR3 reads CAISGRSSYEQYF. CDR3 nucleotides: TGTGCCATCAGTGGGAGAAGCTCCTACGAGCAGTACTTC.

The CDR3 loop reads CAWSVQGNQPQHF. The CDR3 nucleotides read TGTGCCTGGAGTGTACAGGGCAATCAGCCCCAGCATTTT. This chain joins TRBV30 and TRBJ1-5; D is possibly TRBD1 (5 bases). Trimming took off 0 bases at V and 2 bases at J, with 5 bases between the two ends. This CDR3 comprises 13 residues. Germline V gene lookup returns CDR1 GTSNPN and CDR2 SVGIG (reference sequence).